Each of the 14 T cell receptor beta chains below was sequenced from the same sample in a study of T cell changes during pregnancy in multiple sclerosis. TCRdb keeps only in-frame clones here, not all; method: immunoSEQ multiplex PCR. The sample consists of approximately 63,000 clones, 91% of them appearing once. This specimen consisted of peripheral blood, obtained after pregnancy. The source is a female donor in good health, enrolled as a control in a pregnancy study.

This chain links TRBV14 with TRBJ2-2, with 7 bases that match TRBD1. V lost 0 bases to trimming and J lost 5 bases; unmatched junction nucleotides: 9. Germline CDR1 and CDR2: SGHDN and FVKESK. The CDR3 runs to 17 residues. CDR3 sequence reads: CASSQDREDRETGELFF. DNA of the CDR3: TGTGCCAGCAGCCAAGATCGAGAAGACAGGGAAACCGGGGAGCTGTTTTTT.

This rearrangement joins TRBV6-5 to TRBJ2-5; the D gene is possibly TRBD2 (6 bases). This CDR3 region has 14 residues. Germline CDR1 is MNHEY and CDR2 is SVGAGI. The V end was cut by 0 bases, the J end by 4 bases, with 9 bases between. CDR3 sequence (DNA): TGTGCCAGCAGTTACTCCGCGGGGCGAGAGACCCAGTACTTC. As protein: CASSYSAGRETQYF.

The chain uses TRBV7-2 and TRBJ2-3; a weak D match, TRBD1 (5 bases). Germline CDR1 reads SGHTA; CDR2 reads FQGNSA. With 3 bases removed from V and 1 base from J, the gap between germline ends came to 8 bases. The CDR3 totals 14 residues. The CDR3 DNA sequence: TGTGCCAGCAGCTTCTTACAGGGCACAGATACGCAGTATTTT. Residues: CASSFLQGTDTQYF.

The chain is built from TRBV30 and TRBJ2-3; TRBD1 matches at 7 bases. Trimming removed 1 base from V and 4 bases from J; junction bases left unmatched: 14. The CDR3 is made up of 17 amino acids. Germline CDR1 reads GTSNPN; CDR2 reads SVGIG (reference sequence). The CDR3 here is CAWSAHLGGRGSDTQYF. The CDR3 DNA sequence: TGTGCCTGGAGTGCCCACCTAGGGGGCCGCGGGTCAGATACGCAGTATTTT.

The chain is built from TRBV6-4 and TRBJ2-2; 10 positions match TRBD1. CDR1 is MRHNA, CDR2 SNTAGT, per germline. V gave up 2 bases and J gave up 6 bases; unmatched junction bases: 3. The CDR3 runs 15 residues. The CDR3 protein is CASSDRGTGAGELFF. The CDR3 DNA sequence: TGTGCCAGCAGTGACCGGGGGACAGGGGCCGGGGAGCTGTTTTTT.

This clone has a single count. V gene TRBV19 combines with J gene TRBJ2-3; the match to TRBD2 covers 13 bases. The germline V gene has CDR1 LNHDA and CDR2 SQIVND (reference sequence). V was clipped by 5 bases and J by 2 bases; unmatched bases: 4. The CDR3 loop spans 16 amino acids. The CDR3 coding sequence is TGTGCCAGTAGTGGAGGACTAGCGGGGGTCACAGATACGCAGTATTTT. It translates to CASSGGLAGVTDTQYF.

This chain's CDR3 is CASSVVSGGYNEQFF. The CDR3 coding sequence is TGTGCCAGCAGCGTAGTCAGCGGGGGCTACAATGAGCAGTTCTTC. This rearrangement joins TRBV9 to TRBJ2-1; 8 nucleotides align to TRBD2. The CDR3 runs to 15 residues. Germline assignment: CDR1 SGDLS and CDR2 YYNGEE. The trim removed 0 bases at V and 3 bases at J, leaving 2 bases unmatched.

V is TRBV19 and J is TRBJ1-4; D is uncertain. Germline CDR1 reads LNHDA; CDR2 reads SQIVND (reference sequence). CDR3 length equals 16 residues. Deletions cut 0 bases from V and 2 bases from J, with 10 bases between. CDR3 in DNA: TGTGCCAGTAGTATAGATCTCGGGGAGACTAATGAAAAACTGTTTTTT. It yields the protein CASSIDLGETNEKLFF.

CDR3 sequence reads: CASSTGTVPSYEQYF. The CDR3 DNA reads as TGTGCCAGCAGTACAGGGACGGTCCCCTCCTACGAGCAGTACTTC. The chain couples TRBV27 to TRBJ2-7, with D possibly TRBD1 on 6 matching bases. Looked up from germline, CDR1 is MNHEY and CDR2 is SMNVEV (reference sequence). The V gene lost 5 bases and the J gene lost 0 bases, with 14 bases spanning the gap. The CDR3 runs to 15 residues.

The rearrangement uses TRBV6-6 and TRBJ2-1; 9 nucleotides align to TRBD1. V was clipped by 2 bases and J by 8 bases; unmatched bases: 4. Germline-derived CDR1 and CDR2 are MNHNY and SVGAGI (reference sequence). This CDR3 is 14 amino acids long. The chain's CDR3 is CASSYGQGRDEQFF. The CDR3 DNA reads as TGTGCCAGCAGTTACGGACAGGGGCGCGATGAGCAGTTCTTC.

The CDR3 DNA is TGTGCCAGCAGTGAGCCGGGACAGAACTATGGCTACACCTTC. Amino acids: CASSEPGQNYGYTF. The rearrangement joins TRBV25-1 to TRBJ1-2, with TRBD1 identical over 7 bases. V lost 3 bases and J lost 2; bases outside the gene matches: 3. The CDR3 length is 14 residues. Per the germline V gene, CDR1 is MGHDK and CDR2 is SYGVNS.

J is TRBJ1-6 and V is TRBV4-1; 12 bases match TRBD1. Germline lookup yields CDR1 MGHRA and CDR2 YSYEKL. The CDR3 runs to 18 residues. The J segment lost 9 bases and the V segment lost 1 base, leaving 10 bases of the junction unmatched. CDR3 DNA sequence: TGCGCCAGCAGCCAAGGCCGGGACAGGGGGCTGTGGGGTTCACCCCTCCACTTT. Residues: CASSQGRDRGLWGSPLHF.

This chain joins TRBV10-2 and TRBJ1-5; 8 bases line up with TRBD1. V lost 3 bases and J lost 6; bases outside the gene matches: 4. The CDR3 has 14 amino acids. Germline V CDR1 and CDR2: WSHSY, SAAADI. In nucleotides, the CDR3 is TGCGCCAGCAGTGATGGACAGGGCTTTCAGCCCCAGCATTTT. Its protein product is CASSDGQGFQPQHF.

The chain joins TRBV6-5 to TRBJ2-1; tentatively, D is TRBD2 (5 bases). Trimming shortened V by 0 bases and J by 3 bases, and 9 bases separated the two germline ends. The CDR3 covers 15 residues. Per germline, CDR1 MNHEY and CDR2 SVGAGI. The CDR3 protein is CASSYSGRDYNEQFF. The CDR3 nucleotides read TGTGCCAGCAGTTACTCGGGCCGGGACTACAATGAGCAGTTCTTC.